This T cell receptor (beta chain) was recorded in a study of blood T cell repertoires in COVID-19. The method was immunoSEQ multiplex PCR; TCRdb's version includes in-frame clones alone and lacks a portion of them. In the table there are around 180,000 clones, around two thirds of which are singletons. Germline V gene data show CDR1 as MDHEN and CDR2 as SYDVKM. This CDR3 has 13 residues. V gave up 4 bases and J gave up 0 bases, with 5 bases separating them. The material sequenced was peripheral blood. The chain joins TRBV28 to TRBJ2-3; the D is unclear. The receptor comes from a woman of 80 years or more with acute or convalescent COVID-19. As DNA, the CDR3 is TGTGCCAGCAGTTGGCGGAGCACAGATACGCAGTATTTT. The encoded protein is CASSWRSTDTQYF.